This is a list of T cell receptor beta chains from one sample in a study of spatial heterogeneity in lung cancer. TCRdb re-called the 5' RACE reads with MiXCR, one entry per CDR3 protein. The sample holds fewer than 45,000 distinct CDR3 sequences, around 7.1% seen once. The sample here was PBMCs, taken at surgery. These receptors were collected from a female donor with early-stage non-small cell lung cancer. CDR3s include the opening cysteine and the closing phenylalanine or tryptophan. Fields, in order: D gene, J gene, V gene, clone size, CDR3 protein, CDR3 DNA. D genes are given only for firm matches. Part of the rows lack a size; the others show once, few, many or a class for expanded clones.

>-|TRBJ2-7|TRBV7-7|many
CASSNYEQYF
TGTGCCAGCAGCAACTACGAGCAGTACTTC
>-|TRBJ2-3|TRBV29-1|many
CTGGISTDTQYF
TGCACTGGGGGAATAAGCACAGATACGCAGTATTTT
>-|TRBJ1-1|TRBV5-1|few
CASSLMGLYPNTEAFF
TGCGCCAGCAGCTTGATGGGATTATACCCTAACACTGAAGCTTTCTTT
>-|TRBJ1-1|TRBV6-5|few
CASMRLMNTEAFF
TGTGCCAGCATGCGACTCATGAACACTGAAGCTTTCTTT
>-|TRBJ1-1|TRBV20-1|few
CSARSTRGGTEAFF
TGCAGTGCCCGATCGACCCGGGGAGGCACTGAAGCTTTCTTT
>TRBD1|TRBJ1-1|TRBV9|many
CASSPQTGTNTEAFF
TGTGCCAGCAGCCCTCAGACAGGGACGAACACTGAAGCTTTCTTT
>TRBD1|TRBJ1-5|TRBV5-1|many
CASSPAGTEKGQPQHF
TGCGCCAGCAGCCCGGCCGGGACAGAAAAAGGTCAGCCCCAGCATTTT
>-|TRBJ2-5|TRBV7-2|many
CASSLASETQYF
TGTGCCAGCAGCCTCGCCTCAGAGACCCAGTACTTC
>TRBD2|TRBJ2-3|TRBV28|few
CVSSRLAGATDTQYF
TGTGTCAGCAGCCGCCTAGCGGGGGCCACAGATACGCAGTATTTT
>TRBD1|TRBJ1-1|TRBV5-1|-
CASARTGQTEAFF
TGCGCCAGCGCCCGGACAGGTCAGACTGAAGCTTTCTTT
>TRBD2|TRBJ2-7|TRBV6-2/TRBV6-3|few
CASSPLPTSGGGSYEQYF
TGTGCCAGCAGTCCACTCCCGACTAGCGGGGGGGGATCCTACGAGCAGTACTTC
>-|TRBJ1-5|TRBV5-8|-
CVSSLAGRHNQPQHF
TGTGTCAGCAGCTTGGCGGGACGGCACAATCAGCCCCAGCATTTT
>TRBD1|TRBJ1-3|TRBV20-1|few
CSALTGLDTIYF
TGCAGTGCTTTGACAGGGTTGGACACCATATATTTT
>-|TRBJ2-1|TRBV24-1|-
CATSDFLTGDYNEQFF
TGTGCCACCAGTGATTTTCTGACAGGTGACTACAATGAGCAGTTCTTC
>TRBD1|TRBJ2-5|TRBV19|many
CASSPSGGKQETQYF
TGTGCCAGTAGTCCCTCAGGGGGTAAACAAGAGACCCAGTACTTC
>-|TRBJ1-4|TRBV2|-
CASSEARLQYSNEKLFF
TGTGCCAGCAGTGAAGCGCGCTTACAGTACTCTAATGAAAAACTGTTTTTT
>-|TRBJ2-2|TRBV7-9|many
CASSWGAVANTGELFF
TGTGCCAGCAGCTGGGGGGCGGTGGCGAACACCGGGGAGCTGTTTTTT
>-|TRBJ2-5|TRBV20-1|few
CSARAPQTRGETQYF
TGCAGTGCTAGAGCCCCACAGACAAGAGGAGAGACCCAGTACTTC
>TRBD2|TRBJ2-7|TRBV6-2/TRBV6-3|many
CASSYAAGDIYEQYF
TGTGCCAGCAGTTACGCGGCGGGGGATATCTACGAGCAGTACTTC
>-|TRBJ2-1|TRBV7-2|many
CASSLEPISGEQFF
TGTGCCAGCAGCTTAGAACCCATTAGCGGAGAGCAGTTCTTC
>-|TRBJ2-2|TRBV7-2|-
CASSLMENTGELFF
TGTGCCAGCAGCTTGATGGAGAACACCGGGGAGCTGTTTTTT
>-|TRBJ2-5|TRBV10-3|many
CAMASPPLGETQYF
TGTGCCATGGCTTCCCCCCCCCTTGGGGAGACCCAGTACTTC
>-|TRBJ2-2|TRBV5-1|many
CASSLGGRRSNTGELFF
TGCGCCAGCAGCTTGGGCGGGCGACGTTCGAACACCGGGGAGCTGTTTTTT
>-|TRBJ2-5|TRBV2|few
CASSEVVETQYF
TGTGCCAGCAGTGAAGTTGTAGAGACCCAGTACTTC
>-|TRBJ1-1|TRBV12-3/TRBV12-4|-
CASSLVAGGATEAFF
TGTGCCAGCAGTTTAGTAGCGGGAGGGGCCACTGAAGCTTTCTTT
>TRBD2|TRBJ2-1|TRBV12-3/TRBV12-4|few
CASSRTSGGHNEQFF
TGTGCCAGCAGTCGGACTAGCGGGGGCCACAATGAGCAGTTCTTC
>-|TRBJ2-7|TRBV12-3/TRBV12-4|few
CASSLWGKSPYEQYF
TGTGCCAGCAGTTTGTGGGGCAAATCCCCCTACGAGCAGTACTTC
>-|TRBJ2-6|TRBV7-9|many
CASEGAGANVLTF
TGTGCGAGCGAAGGGGCCGGGGCCAACGTCCTGACTTTC
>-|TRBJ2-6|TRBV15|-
CATRGASGANVLTF
TGTGCCACCCGGGGAGCCTCTGGGGCCAACGTCCTGACTTTC
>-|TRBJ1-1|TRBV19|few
CASSILVGNTEAFF
TGTGCCAGTAGTATTCTGGTGGGGAACACTGAAGCTTTCTTT
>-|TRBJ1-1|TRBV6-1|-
CASIGDNPVEAFF
TGTGCCAGTATCGGGGACAATCCTGTTGAAGCTTTCTTT
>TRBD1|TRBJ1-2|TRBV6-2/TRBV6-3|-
CASSRDRGNYGYTF
TGTGCCAGCAGTCGGGACAGGGGAAACTATGGCTACACCTTC
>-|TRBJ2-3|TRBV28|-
CASSLIGAENTDTQYF
TGTGCCAGCAGTTTAATTGGGGCAGAGAACACAGATACGCAGTATTTT
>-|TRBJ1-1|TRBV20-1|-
CSAPGHAGTEAFF
TGCAGTGCTCCGGGACACGCGGGGACTGAAGCTTTCTTT
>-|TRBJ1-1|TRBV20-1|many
CSASEATNTEAFF
TGCAGTGCTAGTGAGGCAACGAACACTGAAGCTTTCTTT
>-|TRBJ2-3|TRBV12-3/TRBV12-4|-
CASSFGRPTQYF
TGTGCCAGTAGTTTTGGACGACCTACGCAGTATTTT
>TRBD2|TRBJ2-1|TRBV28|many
CASSLSGGGWYNEQFF
TGTGCCAGCAGTTTATCCGGCGGGGGGTGGTACAATGAGCAGTTCTTC
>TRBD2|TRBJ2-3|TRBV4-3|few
CASSPGRLAGGINTDTQYF
TGCGCCAGCAGCCCAGGGCGACTAGCGGGGGGAATAAACACAGATACGCAGTATTTT
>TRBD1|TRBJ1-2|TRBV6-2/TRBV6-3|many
CASSSDGRGLRGYTF
TGTGCCAGCAGCTCCGACGGGAGGGGGCTGCGAGGCTACACCTTC
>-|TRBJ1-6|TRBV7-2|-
CASSPRTGSSYNSPLHF
TGTGCCAGCAGTCCGAGGACGGGAAGCTCCTATAATTCACCCCTCCACTTT
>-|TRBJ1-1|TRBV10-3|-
CAISELGGAFF
TGTGCCATCAGTGAATTGGGGGGAGCTTTCTTT
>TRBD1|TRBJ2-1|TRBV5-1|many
CASSVPTGQNEQFF
TGCGCCAGCAGCGTTCCGACAGGGCAGAATGAGCAGTTCTTC
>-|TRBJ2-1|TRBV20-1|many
CSAPDQRYEQFF
TGCAGTGCGCCAGACCAGCGGTATGAGCAGTTCTTC
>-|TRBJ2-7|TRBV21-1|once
CASSKVDRDIARDYEQYF
TGTGCCAGCAGCAAAGTCGACAGGGACATAGCCCGGGACTACGAGCAGTACTTC
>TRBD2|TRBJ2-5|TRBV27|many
CASSLTSGGMAQYF
TGTGCCAGCAGTTTAACTAGCGGGGGGATGGCCCAGTACTTC
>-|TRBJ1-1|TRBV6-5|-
CASSKQGGRGTEAFF
TGTGCCAGCAGTAAACAGGGTGGAAGGGGGACTGAAGCTTTCTTT
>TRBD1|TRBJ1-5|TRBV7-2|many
CASSFGQGRYQPQHF
TGTGCCAGCAGCTTCGGACAGGGGCGATATCAGCCCCAGCATTTT
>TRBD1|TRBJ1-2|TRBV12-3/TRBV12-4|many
CASRYRDRVSGYTF
TGTGCCAGCAGGTACCGGGACAGGGTTAGTGGCTACACCTTC
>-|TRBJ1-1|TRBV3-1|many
CASSQGPTEAFF
TGTGCCAGCAGCCAAGGACCGACTGAAGCTTTCTTT
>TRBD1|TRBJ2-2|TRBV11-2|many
CASTRSGTANTGELFF
TGTGCCAGCACCCGGTCCGGGACAGCGAACACCGGGGAGCTGTTTTTT
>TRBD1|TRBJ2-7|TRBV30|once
CARNGKGQGRYEQYF
TGTGCCCGGAATGGGAAGGGACAGGGAAGGTACGAGCAGTACTTC
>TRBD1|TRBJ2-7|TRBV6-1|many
CASTHARGTPYEQYF
TGTGCCAGCACCCACGCCAGGGGGACCCCCTACGAGCAGTACTTC
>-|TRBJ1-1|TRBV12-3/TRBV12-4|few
CASSFEANTEAFF
TGTGCCAGCAGTTTCGAGGCGAACACTGAAGCTTTCTTT
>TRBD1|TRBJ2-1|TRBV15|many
CATSLPTGAGEQFF
TGTGCCACCAGCCTACCTACAGGGGCAGGTGAGCAGTTCTTC